One and the same sample provided the 10 T cell receptor beta chains below, sequenced in a study of T cells in Graves' hyperthyroidism and ophthalmopathy. RNA transcripts provided the source from which TCR beta CDR3 regions were amplified. Using the HTBI primer set, a first-round RT-PCR was run on the TCR CDR3. TCRdb fed the multiplex PCR reads into MiXCR, producing one record per CDR3 protein. The table records some 500,000 distinct CDR3 sequences, around a quarter of them present only once. Sequences were obtained from blood. Every receptor here comes from a woman aged 25-40 years with Graves' ophthalmopathy.

V and J are TRBV27 and TRBJ2-7, with D hard to call. Germline V gene data show CDR1 as MNHEY and CDR2 as SMNVEV (reference sequence). V shed 3 bases and J shed 0 bases, with 9 bases lying between them. The CDR3 contains 14 residues. Here the CDR3 reads CASSFFGSSYEQYF. The CDR3, as DNA: TGTGCCAGCAGTTTCTTTGGAAGCTCCTACGAGCAGTACTTC.

This chain connects TRBV20-1 to TRBJ1-2; D is uncertain. The V end lost 3 bases, the J end lost 8 bases, and 16 bases lay between the germline ends. CDR1 is DFQATT and CDR2 is SNEGSKA in the germline V gene (reference sequence). This CDR3 has 13 residues. Written as DNA, the CDR3 is TGCAGTGCTAGGCCAGACCGGCTTACAGGCTACACCTTC. Translation gives CSARPDRLTGYTF.

There are many counts of this clonotype. V is TRBV6-5 and J is TRBJ1-5; D may be TRBD1 (6 bases). In germline, CDR1 is MNHEY, CDR2 SVGAGI. Between the trimmed V and J ends, which lost 2 bases and 5 bases, there was a span of 13 bases. This CDR3 has 15 amino acids. As DNA, the CDR3 is TGTGCCAGCAGTTACCGGGGGGCGGGTGATCAGCCCCAGCATTTT. It yields the protein CASSYRGAGDQPQHF.

This clonotype occurred many times. The V call is TRBV19, the J call TRBJ1-3; D is perhaps TRBD1 (5 bases). The CDR3 runs 13 residues. CDR1 and CDR2 (germline): LNHDA, SQIVND (reference sequence). V lost 6 bases and J 0 bases, leaving 6 bases between the germline ends. CDR3 sequence reads: CASSRVSGNTIYF. CDR3 nucleotides: TGTGCCAGTAGCAGGGTCTCTGGAAACACCATATATTTT.

This clonotype has a count of ten or more. V usage is TRBV7-8 and J usage is TRBJ1-1; unclear D gene. CDR3 length equals 15 residues. Germline lookup yields CDR1 SGHVS and CDR2 FQNEAQ. Between the trimmed V and J ends, which lost 1 base and 1 base, there was a span of 10 bases. CDR3 coding DNA: TGTGCCAGCAGCTTAGGTCCGGACTGGAACACTGAAGCTTTCTTT. It encodes CASSLGPDWNTEAFF.

In its sample, this clonotype was seen a few times. This chain links TRBV2 with TRBJ2-7; D perhaps matches TRBD2 (5 bases). This CDR3 contains 15 residues. Trimming took 1 base from V and 0 from J, leaving 10 bases between them. Germline CDR1 SNHLY, CDR2 FYNNEI. The CDR3 protein is CASSEGGFSSYEQYF. CDR3 coding DNA: TGTGCCAGCAGTGAAGGAGGGTTTAGCTCCTACGAGCAGTACTTC.

The V gene is TRBV2, the J gene TRBJ2-7, with D hard to call. The V gene's germline CDR1 is SNHLY and CDR2 FYNNEI. The CDR3 sequence is 13 residues long. Between the trimmed V and J ends, which lost 4 bases and 6 bases, there was a span of 13 bases. CDR3 sequence (DNA): TGTGCCAGCAGTGCGGCCTTCCTTATCGAGCAGTACTTC. Protein: CASSAAFLIEQYF.

This clonotype was detected ten times or more. The chain is built from TRBV29-1 and TRBJ2-2; D is possibly TRBD2 (5 bases). The germline gives CDR1 SQVTM, CDR2 ANQGSEA. Trimming removed 4 bases from V and 0 bases from J, with 9 bases in between. This CDR3 has 14 amino acids. CDR3 sequence: CSVGGLTNTGELFF. As DNA, the CDR3 is TGCAGCGTTGGCGGACTTACGAACACCGGGGAGCTGTTTTTT.

This clonotype was counted many times. The chain links TRBV10-3 to TRBJ2-5; 7 bases map to TRBD2. The CDR3 consists of 14 residues. Germline trimming cut 6 bases from V and 3 bases from J; bases unmatched to any gene: 7. CDR1 ENHRY and CDR2 SYGVKD come from the germline V gene. This chain's CDR3 is CAISPGLRKETQYF. Here the CDR3 DNA reads TGTGCCATCAGCCCGGGACTACGGAAAGAGACCCAGTACTTC.

This clonotype was detected ten times or more. The gene calls are TRBV5-1 and TRBJ2-2; 7 nucleotides align to TRBD2. The CDR3 is 15 amino acids. J was trimmed by 0 bases and V by 5 bases; bases with no gene match: 4. Germline V gene sequence: CDR1 SGHRS, CDR2 YFSETQ. Here the CDR3 reads CASSIGTTNTGELFF. CDR3 sequence (DNA): TGCGCCAGCAGTATAGGGACTACGAACACCGGGGAGCTGTTTTTT.